This section outlines one TCR beta chain sequence together with its context. This sample is part of a study of blood T cell repertoires in COVID-19. Turning to the study itself: PBMCs, B-cell-depleted T cells, or T cells were the source of the cDNA or gDNA that made up the material.

Assay: immunoSEQ multiplex PCR; the TCRdb copy retains only in-frame clones and omits some. In the table there are about 39,000 clones, 80% to 95% of which are singletons. The germline gives CDR1 GTSNPN, CDR2 SVGIG (reference sequence). The CDR3 is made up of 16 amino acids. Germline trimming cut 2 bases from V and 3 bases from J; bases unmatched to any gene: 12. Source material: peripheral blood. The sequence came from a man aged 50 or older with active COVID-19. The gene calls are TRBV30 and TRBJ2-7; 8 bases match TRBD1. This CDR3 is CAWSPREDREIYEQYF. CDR3 DNA sequence: TGTGCCTGGAGTCCCAGGGAGGACAGGGAGATCTACGAGCAGTACTTC.